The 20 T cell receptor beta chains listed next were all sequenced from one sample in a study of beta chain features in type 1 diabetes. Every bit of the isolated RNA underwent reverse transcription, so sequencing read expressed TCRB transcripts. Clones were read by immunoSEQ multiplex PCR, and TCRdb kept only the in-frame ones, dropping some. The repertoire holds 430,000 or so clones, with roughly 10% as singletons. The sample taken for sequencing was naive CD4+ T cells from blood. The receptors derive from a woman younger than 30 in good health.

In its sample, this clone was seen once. DNA of the CDR3: TGTGCCACGAAGAAAGGGACCCAGTACTTC. This encodes CATKKGTQYF. J is TRBJ2-5 and V is TRBV11-1; D not resolved. The CDR3 totals 10 residues. Trimming pared 10 bases from V and 7 bases from J, leaving 10 bases between. Germline lookup yields CDR1 SGHAT and CDR2 FQDESV (reference sequence).

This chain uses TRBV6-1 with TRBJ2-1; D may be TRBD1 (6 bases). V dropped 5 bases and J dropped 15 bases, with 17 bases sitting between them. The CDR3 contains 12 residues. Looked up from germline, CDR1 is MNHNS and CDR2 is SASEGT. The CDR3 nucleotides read TGTGCCAGCAGTCCAAACAGGGATCATAGGTTCTTC. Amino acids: CASSPNRDHRFF.

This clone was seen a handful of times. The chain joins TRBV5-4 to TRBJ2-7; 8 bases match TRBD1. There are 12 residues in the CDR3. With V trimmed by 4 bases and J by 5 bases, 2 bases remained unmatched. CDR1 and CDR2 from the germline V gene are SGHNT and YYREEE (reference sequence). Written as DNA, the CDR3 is TGTGCCAGCAGCCTGGACAGGGACGAGCAGTACGTC. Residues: CASSLDRDEQYV.

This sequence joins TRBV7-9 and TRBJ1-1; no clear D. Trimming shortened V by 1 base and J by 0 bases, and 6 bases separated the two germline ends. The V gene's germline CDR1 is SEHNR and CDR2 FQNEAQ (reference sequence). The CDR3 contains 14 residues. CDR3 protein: CASSLVSVNTEAFF. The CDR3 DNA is TGTGCCAGCAGCTTAGTTTCAGTGAACACTGAAGCTTTCTTT.

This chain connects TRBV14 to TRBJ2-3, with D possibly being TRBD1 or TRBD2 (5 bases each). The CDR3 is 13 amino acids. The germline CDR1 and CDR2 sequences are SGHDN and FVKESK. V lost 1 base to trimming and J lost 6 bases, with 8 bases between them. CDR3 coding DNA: TGTGCCAGCAGCCAAGCGGGGCCGGATACGCAGTATTTT. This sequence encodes CASSQAGPDTQYF.

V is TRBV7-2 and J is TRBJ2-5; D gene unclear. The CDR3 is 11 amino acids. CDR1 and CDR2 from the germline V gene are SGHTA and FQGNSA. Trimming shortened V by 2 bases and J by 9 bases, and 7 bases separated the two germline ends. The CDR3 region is CASSLRRAQYF. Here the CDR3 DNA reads TGTGCCAGCAGCTTACGAAGGGCCCAGTACTTC. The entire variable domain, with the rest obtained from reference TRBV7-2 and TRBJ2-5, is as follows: GAGVSQSPSNKVTEKGKDVELRCDPISGHTALYWYRQSLGQGLEFLIYFQGNSAPDKSGLPSDRFSAERTGGSVSTLTIQRTQQEDSAVYLCASSLRRAQYFGPGTRLLVL.

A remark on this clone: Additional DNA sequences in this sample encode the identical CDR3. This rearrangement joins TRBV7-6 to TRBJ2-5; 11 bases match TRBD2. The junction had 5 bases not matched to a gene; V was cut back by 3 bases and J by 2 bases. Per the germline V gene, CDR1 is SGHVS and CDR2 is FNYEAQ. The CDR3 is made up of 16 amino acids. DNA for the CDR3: TGTGCCAGCAGCTTGGGGACTAGCGGATTACAAGAGACCCAGTACTTC. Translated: CASSLGTSGLQETQYF.

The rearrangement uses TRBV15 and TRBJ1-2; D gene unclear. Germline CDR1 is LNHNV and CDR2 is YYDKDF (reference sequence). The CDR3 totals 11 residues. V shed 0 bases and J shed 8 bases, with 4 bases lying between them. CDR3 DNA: TGTGCCACCAGCAGAGACGAGGGCTACACCTTC. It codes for CATSRDEGYTF.

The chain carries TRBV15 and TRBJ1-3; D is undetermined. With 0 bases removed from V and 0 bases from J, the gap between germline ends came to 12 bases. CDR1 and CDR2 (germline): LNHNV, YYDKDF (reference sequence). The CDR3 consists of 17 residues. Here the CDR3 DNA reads TGTGCCACCAGCAGAGAACAAAGGAGGAACTCTGGAAACACCATATATTTT. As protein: CATSREQRRNSGNTIYF. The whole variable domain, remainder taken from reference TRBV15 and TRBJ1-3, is DAMVIQNPRYQVTQFGKPVTLSCSQTLNHNVMYWYQQKSSQAPKLLFHYYDKDFNNEADTPDNFQSRRPNTSFCFLDIRSPGLGDTAMYLCATSREQRRNSGNTIYFGEGSWLTVV.

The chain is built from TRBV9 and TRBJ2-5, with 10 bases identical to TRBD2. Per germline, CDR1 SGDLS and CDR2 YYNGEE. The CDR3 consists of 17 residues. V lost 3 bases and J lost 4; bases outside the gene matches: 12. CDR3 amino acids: CASSEGLAGAPRETQYF. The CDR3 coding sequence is TGTGCCAGCAGCGAGGGGCTAGCGGGAGCCCCAAGAGAGACCCAGTACTTC.

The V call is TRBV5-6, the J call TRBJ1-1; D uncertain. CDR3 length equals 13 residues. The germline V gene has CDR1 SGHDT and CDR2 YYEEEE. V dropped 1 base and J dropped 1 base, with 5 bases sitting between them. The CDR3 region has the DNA TGTGCCAGCAGCTTGACAACGAACACTGAAGCTTTCTTT. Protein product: CASSLTTNTEAFF.

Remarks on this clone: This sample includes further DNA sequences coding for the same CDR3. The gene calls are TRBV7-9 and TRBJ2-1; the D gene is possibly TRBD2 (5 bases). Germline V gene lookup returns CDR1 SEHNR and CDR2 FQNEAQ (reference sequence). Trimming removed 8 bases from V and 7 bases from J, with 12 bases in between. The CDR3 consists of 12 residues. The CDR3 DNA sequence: TGTGCCAGCTCCTTGCGAGGGAATGAGCAGTTCTTC. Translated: CASSLRGNEQFF.

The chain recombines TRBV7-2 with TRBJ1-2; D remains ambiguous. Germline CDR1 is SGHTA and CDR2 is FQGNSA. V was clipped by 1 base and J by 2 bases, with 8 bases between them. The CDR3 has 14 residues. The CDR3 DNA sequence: TGTGCCAGCAGCTTAGACAGCTCCAACTATGGCTACACCTTC. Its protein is CASSLDSSNYGYTF.

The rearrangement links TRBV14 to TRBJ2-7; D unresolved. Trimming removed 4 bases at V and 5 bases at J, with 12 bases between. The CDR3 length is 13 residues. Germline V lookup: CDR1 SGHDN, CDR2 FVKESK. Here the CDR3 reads CASSLLGGNEQYV. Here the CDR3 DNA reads TGTGCCAGCAGCCTCCTCGGCGGTAACGAGCAGTACGTC.

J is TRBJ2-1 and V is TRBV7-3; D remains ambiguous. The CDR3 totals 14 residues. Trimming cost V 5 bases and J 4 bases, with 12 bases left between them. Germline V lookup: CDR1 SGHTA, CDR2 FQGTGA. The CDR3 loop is CASSQNTAYNEQFF. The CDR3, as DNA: TGTGCCAGCAGCCAAAACACTGCGTACAATGAGCAGTTCTTC. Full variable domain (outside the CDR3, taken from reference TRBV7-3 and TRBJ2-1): GAGVSQTPSNKVTEKGKYVELRCDPISGHTALYWYRQSLGQGPEFLIYFQGTGAADDSGLPNDRFFAVRPEGSVSTLKIQRTERGDSAVYLCASSQNTAYNEQFFGPGTRLTVL.

The CDR3, as DNA: TGTGCCAGCAAATTACTAAGCACAGATACGCAGTATTTT. Residues: CASKLLSTDTQYF. This rearrangement joins TRBV6-6 to TRBJ2-3; no firm D call. Trimming cost V 7 bases and J 0 bases, with 8 bases left between them. Per the germline V gene, CDR1 is MNHNY and CDR2 is SVGAGI (reference sequence). The CDR3 length is 13 residues.

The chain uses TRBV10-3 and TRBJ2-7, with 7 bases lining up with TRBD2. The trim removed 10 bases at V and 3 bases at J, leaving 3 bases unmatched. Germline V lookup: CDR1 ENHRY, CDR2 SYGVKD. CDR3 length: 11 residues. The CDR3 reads CATKRDYEQYF. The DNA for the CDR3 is TGTGCCACAAAGCGGGACTACGAGCAGTACTTC.

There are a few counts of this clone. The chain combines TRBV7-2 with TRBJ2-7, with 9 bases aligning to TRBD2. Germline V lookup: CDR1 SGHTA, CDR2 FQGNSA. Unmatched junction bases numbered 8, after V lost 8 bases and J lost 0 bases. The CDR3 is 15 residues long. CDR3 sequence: CASRYHSGSSYEQYF. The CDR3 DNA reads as TGTGCCAGCCGCTACCATAGCGGGAGCTCCTACGAGCAGTACTTC.

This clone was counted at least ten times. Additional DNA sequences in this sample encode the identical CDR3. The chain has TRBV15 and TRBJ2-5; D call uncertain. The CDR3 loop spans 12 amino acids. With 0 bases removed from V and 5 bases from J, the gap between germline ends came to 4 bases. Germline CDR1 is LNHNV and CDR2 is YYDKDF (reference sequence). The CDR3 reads CATSRDRETQYF. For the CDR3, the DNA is TGTGCCACCAGCAGAGATCGCGAGACCCAGTACTTC.

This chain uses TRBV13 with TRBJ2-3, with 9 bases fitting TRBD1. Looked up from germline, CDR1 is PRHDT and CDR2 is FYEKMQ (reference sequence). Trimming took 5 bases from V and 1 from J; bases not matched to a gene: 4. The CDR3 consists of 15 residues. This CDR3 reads CASSLRDRGTDTQYF. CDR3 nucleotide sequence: TGTGCCAGCAGCCTCCGGGACAGGGGCACAGATACGCAGTATTTT.